This TCR beta chain was found in a study of OX40 agonist ivuxolimab in advanced cancers. The overall study: Patients were infused with ivuxolimab every 2 weeks at 0.01 to 10 mg/kg. The dose-escalation cohort had hepatocellular carcinoma, melanoma, renal cell or head and neck cancer.

The V gene's germline CDR1 is KGHSH and CDR2 LQKENI. V dropped 5 bases and J dropped 3; count of bases not matched to a gene: 9. This CDR3 is 15 amino acids long. The table came from immunoSEQ multiplex PCR; TCRdb's copy has only in-frame clones and leaves some out. This sample has roughly 72,000 clones, with over 70% found just once. The clonotype comes from an adult with an advanced solid tumor such as melanoma, head and neck, liver or kidney cancer. Sequencing was performed on CD4+ or CD8+ T cells sorted from blood, taken in a trial of the OX40 agonist ivuxolimab. V is TRBV18 and J is TRBJ1-1, with 7 bases fitting TRBD1. Here the CDR3 DNA reads TGTGCCAGCTCATCCCAGGGGGGAGAGCACACTGAAGCTTTCTTT. Translated: CASSSQGGEHTEAFF.